A single sample gave rise to the 16 T cell receptor beta chains below, sequenced in a study of regulatory T cells in long-lasting Graves disease. Construction of TCR beta libraries relied on iRepertoire HTBI primers and on Arm-PCR targeting CDR3 regions. TCRdb ran MiXCR on the multiplex PCR reads and lists one entry per CDR3 protein. The repertoire consists of more than 300,000 distinct CDR3 sequences, with approximately 23% occurring once and the leading ten covering 25% to 30%. Time point described: persistent/refractory GD, antithyroid drugs over 5 years with positive TRAb. RNA isolated from PBMCs was used to make the TCR library. Sequenced here: peripheral blood mononuclear cells (PBMCs), sampled when the disease was refractory, from a patient treated with antithyroid drugs. All receptors come from a woman aged 35 to 49 with Graves disease.

This clonotype was found many times. The chain combines TRBV28 with TRBJ2-1; D is possibly TRBD1 or TRBD2 (5 bases each). The CDR3 has 15 residues. V shed 2 bases and J shed 8 bases, with 16 bases lying between them. CDR1 is MDHEN and CDR2 is SYDVKM in the germline V gene. The chain's CDR3 is CASSLRLYGGDEQFF. CDR3 in DNA: TGTGCCAGCAGTTTAAGACTCTATGGGGGAGATGAGCAGTTCTTC.

The chain's CDR3 is CASSLGGPNGQYF. CDR3 bases: TGCGCCAGCAGCTTGGGGGGCCCTAACGGGCAGTACTTC. The V and J genes are TRBV5-1 and TRBJ1-1, with a weak D call TRBD1 (5 bases). The last part of the DNA fits TRBJ2-7 better; the J call may be wrong. Germline CDR1 and CDR2: SGHRS and YFSETQ. The CDR3 totals 13 residues.

Points on this clonotype: One end of the junction varies from germline; a read error may be responsible. The genes are TRBV6-1 and TRBJ2-5; D might be TRBD2 (7 bases). Per the germline V gene, CDR1 is MNHNS and CDR2 is SASEGT. The CDR3 covers 16 residues. DNA for the CDR3: TGTGCCATCAGTGCTATTAGGGGGAGGGCCGGAGAGACCCAGTACTTC. Its translation is CAISAIRGRAGETQYF.

The DNA of the CDR3 is TGTGCCAGCAGCTCCCCTAGCGGGGCCGCCTCCTACAATGAGCAGTTCTTC. It translates to CASSSPSGAASYNEQFF. The rearrangement links TRBV2 to TRBJ2-1; 9 bases align to TRBD2. Trimming cost V 6 bases and J 0 bases; bases outside gene matches: 9. This CDR3 is 17 amino acids long. Germline lookup yields CDR1 SNHLY and CDR2 FYNNEI.

This clonotype was counted many times. The J gene is TRBJ1-5, the V gene TRBV28, with D perhaps matching TRBD1 (5 bases). Per germline, CDR1 MDHEN and CDR2 SYDVKM. Trimming cost V 2 bases and J 3 bases, with 14 bases left between them. CDR3 length: 16 residues. CDR3 in DNA: TGTGCCAGCAGTTTACCGGCAGGGACGTTCAATCAGCCCCAGCATTTT. Encoded protein: CASSLPAGTFNQPQHF. Variable domain in full (rest from reference TRBV28 and TRBJ1-5): DVKVTQSSRYLVKRTGEKVFLECVQDMDHENMFWYRQDPGLGLRLIYFSYDVKMKEKGDIPEGYSVSREKKERFSLILESASTNQTSMYLCASSLPAGTFNQPQHFGDGTRLSIL.

This clonotype has a count of ten or more. The genes are TRBV7-2 and TRBJ2-7; 16 bases fit TRBD2. V trimming: 1 base; J trimming: 12 bases; junction bases outside the gene matches: 6. Germline assignment: CDR1 SGHTA and CDR2 FQGNSA. The CDR3 consists of 15 residues. CDR3 nucleotides: TGTGCCAGCAGCTTAGAAGGGACTAGCGGGAGGGCCCGGTACTTC. Amino acid sequence: CASSLEGTSGRARYF. The variable domain in full, with the rest retrieved from reference TRBV7-2 and TRBJ2-7, is GAGVSQSPSNKVTEKGKDVELRCDPISGHTALYWYRQSLGQGLEFLIYFQGNSAPDKSGLPSDRFSAERTGGSVSTLTIQRTQQEDSAVYLCASSLEGTSGRARYFGPGTRLTVT.

This clonotype was counted at least ten times. At one boundary the junction diverges from the germline segment, which might be a read error. The CDR3 DNA is TGTGCCAGCAGTCAAGCGGGTGGCTACGAGCAGTACTTC. Translating it yields CASSQAGGYEQYF. V gene TRBV6-1 combines with J gene TRBJ2-7; TRBD2 is a possible D gene (6 bases). Per the germline V gene, CDR1 is MNHNS and CDR2 is SASEGT. This CDR3 contains 13 residues.

There are many counts of this clonotype. The chain links TRBV7-8 to TRBJ2-7; TRBD1 agrees at 8 bases. The ends lost 1 base at V and 3 bases at J; junction bases unmatched: 5. The CDR3 spans 15 residues. CDR1 SGHVS and CDR2 FQNEAQ come from the germline V gene. The CDR3 DNA reads as TGTGCCAGCAGCTTAGTTCGGACAGGGTACTACGAGCAGTACTTC. Protein sequence: CASSLVRTGYYEQYF.

This clonotype was seen repeatedly, ten times or more. The chain employs TRBV28 and TRBJ2-5, with 10 bases fitting TRBD2. In germline, CDR1 is MDHEN, CDR2 SYDVKM. The CDR3 is 14 residues long. Trimming cost V 6 bases and J 5 bases; bases outside gene matches: 6. DNA of the CDR3: TGTGCCAGCAGCTTAGCGGGAGGTGGGGAGACCCAGTACTTC. It is translated as CASSLAGGGETQYF.

This clonotype was seen only a few times. The chain uses TRBV7-9 and TRBJ2-5; D remains unclear. The CDR3 covers 13 residues. V lost 5 bases to trimming and J lost 2 bases, with 9 bases between them. Germline CDR1 is SEHNR and CDR2 is FQNEAQ (reference sequence). Here the CDR3 DNA reads TGTGCCAGCAGCGAGAGGATTCAAGAGACCCAGTACTTC. It is translated as CASSERIQETQYF.

The chain carries TRBV7-2 and TRBJ2-3, with unresolved D. CDR1 and CDR2 (germline): SGHTA, FQGNSA. CDR3 length: 16 amino acids. The V end lost 2 bases, the J end lost 3 bases, and 15 bases lay between the germline ends. The CDR3 sequence: CASSLLSGLGTDTQYF. The CDR3 bases are TGTGCCAGCAGCTTACTGTCCGGGTTGGGGACAGATACGCAGTATTTT.

The chain combines TRBV3-1 with TRBJ1-4, with D possibly being TRBD1 (5 bases). The CDR3 totals 14 residues. The germline V and J ends were trimmed by 4 bases and 4 bases, with 10 bases remaining between them. CDR1 is LGHDT, CDR2 YNNKEL, per germline (reference sequence). This CDR3 is CASSPGRVNEKLFF. The CDR3 region has the DNA TGTGCCAGCAGCCCTGGCAGGGTTAATGAAAAACTGTTTTTT.

This clonotype was seen ten or more times. The V gene is TRBV28, the J gene TRBJ2-7; 12 bases match TRBD2. This CDR3 has 14 amino acids. V lost 6 bases and J lost 6; bases outside the gene matches: 6. From germline, CDR1 is MDHEN and CDR2 SYDVKM. Here the CDR3 DNA reads TGTGCCAGCAGCAAGACTAGCGGGAGCGGCGAGCAGTACTTC. Translation gives CASSKTSGSGEQYF.

This clonotype was seen a handful of times. The chain is built from TRBV20-1 and TRBJ2-5, with D perhaps TRBD1 (5 bases). This CDR3 has 12 amino acids. Per germline, CDR1 DFQATT and CDR2 SNEGSKA (reference sequence). V lost 3 bases, J lost 5 bases, and 10 bases lay in between. CDR3 DNA: TGCAGTGCTAGCCCAGGGATGGAGACCCAGTACTTC. Its protein product is CSASPGMETQYF.

This clonotype has more than one count but fewer than ten. This chain connects TRBV12-3 or TRBV12-4 to TRBJ1-4, with D possibly matching TRBD1 (5 bases). V was trimmed by 6 bases and J by 5 bases, leaving 16 bases between them. The CDR3 is 15 amino acids. CDR3 in amino acids: CASSRGTAQNEKLFF. DNA for the CDR3: TGTGCCAGCAGCCGAGGGACCGCCCAGAATGAAAAACTGTTTTTT.

As to this clonotype: One end of the junction fails to match germline, which may point to a read error. This rearrangement joins TRBV5-1 to TRBJ1-6, with D tentatively TRBD1 (6 bases). The CDR3 is 12 amino acids. Germline values: CDR1 SGHRS, CDR2 YFSETQ. The CDR3: CASSPEGGPSYF. The DNA of the CDR3 is TGCGCCAGCAGCCCCGAGGGGGGCCCTTCGTACTTT.